This T cell receptor beta chain was sequenced during a study of CD8 T cells in Susac syndrome (dated by TCRdb to about 2019). In terms of the full investigation: Among the Susac syndrome patients who were sequenced, clinically active disease was present in over 5 and clinical remission was observed in fewer than 10. Susac syndrome patients were therapy-naive, on corticosteroids (some also receiving IVIg), or on IVIg alone at blood withdrawal. Whether CD8+ T cell activation and differentiation in Susac syndrome was antigen driven was tested using repertoire sequencing. Beyond this particular receptor, the publication reports: No clonal expansion was detected in the CD4+ T cell repertoire of Susac syndrome patients. The TCR sequencing and HLA analysis was acknowledged to have included a relatively small number of individuals.

RNA was extracted with the RNeasy kit and about 0.5 to 1 ug was reverse transcribed using random hexamers. The immunoSEQ multiplex PCR assay, covering 54 Vbeta and 13 Jbeta segments, was used to amplify TCR beta CDR3 regions. Bias from PCR amplification was corrected by using a synthetic template baseline for primer optimization and for computational correction. Concerning the study's data processing: Reads were assigned to V, D and J genes according to IMGT and analyzed in immunoSEQ Analyzer, with only productive sequences retained. To calculate clonality, Shannon entropy was normalized by log2 of the number of productive unique sequences and then subtracted from one. For each patient and control, public and private clones were evaluated among the 100 most prevalent clones. Clones were defined as Susac-specific when absent from the healthy and MS cohorts, from approximately 1,100 published viral clones and from other ImmuneACCESS disease sequences. TCRdb itself trimmed the public reads at Q25 with fastp, ran MiXCR and retained productive beta chains. Here each entry gathers all rows of one CDR3 protein and keeps the most common genes and DNA. The V and J calls reflect TCRdb's pipeline rather than the authors' work. The sample table contains about 140,000 distinct CDR3 sequences; only one count was recorded for 85% to 95% of them. The leading ten clones occupy 0.14% of the sample.

Peripheral blood CD8+ and CD4+ T cells from healthy donors, Susac syndrome patients and multiple sclerosis patients were profiled by high-throughput TCR beta sequencing. The Susac syndrome patients fulfilled recently defined diagnostic criteria for definite or probable disease. Bulk CD8+ and CD4+ T cells were purified by magnetic negative isolation, while CD8+ TEMRA cells were enriched using FACS. Blood was collected in EDTA tubes and processed within 24 hours, with PBMCs isolated through density gradient centrifugation. PBMCs intended for TCR sequencing were cryopreserved in liquid nitrogen and were subsequently thawed in a 37 degrees C water bath. The sorted or isolated CD4+, CD8+ and CD8+ TEMRA cells had a purity of 90% or higher. For this chain, trimming is 3 bases at the V end and 0 bases at the J end, and the number of junction bases without a gene match is 4. The germline V gene specifies SGHTA as CDR1 and FQGNSA as CDR2. Its CDR3 holds 15 amino acids, cysteine through phenylalanine. The entry retains the CDR3 DNA only, 45 bases that are in frame from base 1.

Note on this clonotype: Its antigen is currently not known. Base qualities are not at hand, and no much larger clone is one base apart.

The chain links TRBV7-2 with TRBJ1-1; the central 7 bases match TRBD1. The origin of this receptor is a human donor with Susac syndrome. The sample consisted of CD4+ T cells from PBMCs. The nucleotides are TGTGCCAGCAGCTTGGGGACAGTCATGAACACTGAAGCTTTCTTT. Its translation is CASSLGTVMNTEAFF.